Below are 5 T cell receptor beta chains sequenced from a single sample in a study of cytotoxic CD8 clonotypes in ibrutinib-treated CLL. Only in-frame clones appear in the TCRdb table, and some are missing; sequencing was by immunoSEQ multiplex PCR. The top ten clones hold roughly 9.5% of a sample with roughly 24,000 clones, about 78% of them seen once. The specimen was PBMCs, collected before ibrutinib treatment. The receptors shown here come from a human donor with chronic lymphocytic leukemia.

The rearrangement joins TRBV27 to TRBJ2-2; 7 positions agree with TRBD2. V trimming: 6 bases; J trimming: 8 bases; junction bases outside the gene matches: 9. CDR1 and CDR2 from the germline V gene are MNHEY and SMNVEV (reference sequence). The CDR3 is 14 residues long. Here the CDR3 reads CASRSGESAGELFF. CDR3 nucleotide sequence: TGTGCCAGCAGAAGCGGGGAAAGCGCTGGGGAGCTGTTTTTT.

The V gene is TRBV25-1, the J gene TRBJ2-7; possible D gene TRBD1, 5 bases. Per the germline V gene, CDR1 is MGHDK and CDR2 is SYGVNS. The CDR3 is 15 amino acids. V lost 1 base, J lost 5 bases, and 15 bases lay in between. As DNA, the CDR3 is TGTGCCAGCAGTGAATCTGGCAGGGCTGGGAACGAGCAGTACTTC. Translated, it gives CASSESGRAGNEQYF.

The DNA of the CDR3 is TGTGCCAGCAGCCACCGGGCCCTACCTTATAGCAATCAGCCCCAGCATTTT. Protein product: CASSHRALPYSNQPQHF. The chain is built from TRBV7-8 and TRBJ1-5; D gene unclear. Trimming stripped 5 bases from V and 0 bases from J, with 17 bases between. The CDR3 loop spans 17 amino acids. Per germline, CDR1 SGHVS and CDR2 FQNEAQ. The full variable domain, rest sourced from reference TRBV7-8 and TRBJ1-5, is GAGVSQSPRYKVAKRGQDVALRCDPISGHVSLFWYQQALGQGPEFLTYFQNEAQLDKSGLPSDRFFAERPEGSVSTLKIQRTQQEDSAVYLCASSHRALPYSNQPQHFGDGTRLSIL.

The chain couples TRBV20-1 to TRBJ2-1; D remains ambiguous. Germline lookup yields CDR1 DFQATT and CDR2 SNEGSKA (reference sequence). The CDR3 loop spans 11 amino acids. V dropped 4 bases and J dropped 7 bases, with 8 bases sitting between them. The chain's CDR3 is CSANYVNEQFF. The CDR3 coding sequence is TGCAGTGCTAATTATGTGAATGAGCAGTTCTTC.

The chain carries TRBV15 and TRBJ1-1; D may be TRBD1 (6 bases). Trimming removed 11 bases from V and 4 bases from J, with 20 bases in between. Germline CDR1 reads LNHNV; CDR2 reads YYDKDF (reference sequence). The CDR3 is 14 residues long. The CDR3 is CAVNAGAYGTEAFF. DNA of the CDR3: TGTGCCGTGAATGCGGGGGCTTATGGCACTGAAGCTTTCTTT.